Following are 23 T cell receptor beta chains from one sample sequenced in a study of shared clonotypes between healthy human individuals. The table came from immunoSEQ multiplex PCR; TCRdb's copy has only in-frame clones and leaves some out. Found here are under 650,000 clones, about 96% of them singletons; the top ten hold less than 0.06%. The material sequenced was naive CD4+ T cells sorted from blood. Specified subset: CD45RA+ positively selected. Every receptor here comes from a woman between 25 and 40 years old in good health.

This sequence joins TRBV20-1 and TRBJ1-5; D is ambiguous. V lost 3 bases to trimming and J lost 9 bases, with 9 bases between them. CDR3 size: 11 residues. Germline V gives CDR1 DFQATT, CDR2 SNEGSKA (reference sequence). The CDR3 DNA reads TGCAGTGCTAGTCGAGTCGGGCCCCAGCATTTT. Its translation is CSASRVGPQHF.

This chain uses TRBV6-1 with TRBJ2-7; 7 bases agree with TRBD1. The CDR3 has 15 amino acids. Germline V gene sequence: CDR1 MNHNS, CDR2 SASEGT. V lost 6 bases to trimming and J lost 2 bases; unmatched junction nucleotides: 10. CDR3 in DNA: TGTGCCAGCAGCCGCCTCCGGGACAGCCCCTACGAGCAGTACTTC. Residues: CASSRLRDSPYEQYF.

V and J are TRBV6-1 and TRBJ1-1, with 8 bases matching TRBD1. The CDR3 runs 18 residues. With 4 bases clipped from V and 1 base from J, the junction kept 14 bases outside the gene matches. Germline assignment: CDR1 MNHNS and CDR2 SASEGT. The CDR3 is CASSAPHYQGQGNTEAFF. The DNA of the CDR3 is TGTGCCAGCAGTGCCCCCCACTACCAAGGACAGGGGAACACTGAAGCTTTCTTT.

This clone was seen only once. The V and J genes are TRBV6-6 and TRBJ1-5; D is unclear. Trimming removed 4 bases from V and 3 bases from J, with 16 bases in between. CDR1 and CDR2 from the germline V gene are MNHNY and SVGAGI (reference sequence). The CDR3 runs 16 residues. As DNA, the CDR3 is TGTGCCAGCAGTTCCGGCTACAAGAAACTCAATCAGCCCCAGCATTTT. Residues: CASSSGYKKLNQPQHF.

The chain has TRBV7-9 and TRBJ1-4, with D possibly matching TRBD1 (5 bases). Trimming pared 4 bases from V and 4 bases from J, leaving 13 bases between. From germline, CDR1 is SEHNR and CDR2 FQNEAQ (reference sequence). The CDR3 covers 15 residues. The CDR3 sequence is CASSSSGIHNEKLFF. The CDR3 bases are TGTGCCAGCAGCTCATCAGGGATCCATAATGAAAAACTGTTTTTT.

The V gene is TRBV27, the J gene TRBJ1-1; D uncertain. Trimming removed 2 bases at V and 0 bases at J, with 10 bases between. The CDR3 has 15 residues. Germline V gives CDR1 MNHEY, CDR2 SMNVEV (reference sequence). CDR3 DNA: TGTGCCAGCAGTTTACTAACAGAGATGAACACTGAAGCTTTCTTT. Its translation: CASSLLTEMNTEAFF.

This clone was counted a single time. This chain connects TRBV28 to TRBJ2-1; D ambiguous. The V gene lost 8 bases and the J gene lost 7 bases, with 9 bases spanning the gap. Germline CDR1 and CDR2: MDHEN and SYDVKM. The CDR3 totals 11 residues. The CDR3 protein is CASQRVNEQFF. CDR3 sequence (DNA): TGTGCCAGCCAAAGGGTGAATGAGCAGTTCTTC.

V gene TRBV18 combines with J gene TRBJ1-5, with D possibly being TRBD1 (5 bases). From germline, CDR1 is KGHSH and CDR2 LQKENI. This CDR3 has 13 residues. V dropped 3 bases and J dropped 6 bases, with 9 bases sitting between them. For the CDR3, the DNA is TGTGCCAGCTCACCGGGGACGGGTCAGCCCCAGCATTTT. It codes for CASSPGTGQPQHF.

The chain links TRBV6-1 to TRBJ1-4; no reliable D call. The germline V and J ends were trimmed by 4 bases and 7 bases, with 7 bases remaining between them. This CDR3 is 12 amino acids long. Per the germline V gene, CDR1 is MNHNS and CDR2 is SASEGT. CDR3 in amino acids: CASSGRREKLFF. The DNA of the CDR3 is TGTGCCAGCAGTGGGAGGCGTGAAAAACTGTTTTTT.

This sequence joins TRBV7-9 and TRBJ1-5; 7 bases are shared with TRBD1. J gave up 0 bases and V 3 bases, and 8 bases lay outside the gene matches. The CDR3 loop spans 17 amino acids. Per germline, CDR1 SEHNR and CDR2 FQNEAQ (reference sequence). The CDR3 DNA reads as TGTGCCAGCAGCTTGGACTCCGGGACAGATAGCAATCAGCCCCAGCATTTT. Protein product: CASSLDSGTDSNQPQHF.

The genes are TRBV11-3 and TRBJ1-3; D uncertain. This CDR3 has 15 amino acids. V gave up 1 base and J gave up 2 bases, with 9 bases separating them. The germline gives CDR1 SGHNT, CDR2 YENEEA. The DNA for the CDR3 is TGTGCCAGCAGCTTAGGCCGTAACGCTGGAAACACCATATATTTT. Its protein product is CASSLGRNAGNTIYF.

The J gene is TRBJ1-2, the V gene TRBV5-1; 8 bases align to TRBD1. The V gene's germline CDR1 is SGHRS and CDR2 YFSETQ. CDR3 length: 14 residues. Trimming cost V 3 bases and J 6 bases; bases outside gene matches: 7. The CDR3 here is CASSSVGQGHGYTF. The DNA of the CDR3 is TGCGCCAGCAGCTCCGTAGGACAGGGACATGGCTACACCTTC.

The chain is built from TRBV4-1 and TRBJ2-5; the D gene is possibly TRBD2 (5 bases). Judging by the DNA end, TRBJ2-7 fits better; the J call may be wrong. CDR3 length equals 15 residues. Germline CDR1 is MGHRA and CDR2 is YSYEKL. The chain's CDR3 is CASSHAGVDSYEQYF. The DNA of the CDR3 is TGCGCCAGCAGCCATGCGGGCGTAGACTCCTACGAGCAGTACTTC.

As to this clone: Other DNA variants within this sample encode the same CDR3. CDR3 nucleotides: TGTGCCTGGAGTCACAGGGTCAATCAGCCCCAGCATTTT. It translates to CAWSHRVNQPQHF. This sequence joins TRBV30 and TRBJ1-5; possible D gene TRBD1, 6 bases. The V end lost 2 bases, the J end lost 3 bases, and 8 bases lay between the germline ends. The CDR3 consists of 13 residues. Looked up from germline, CDR1 is GTSNPN and CDR2 is SVGIG (reference sequence).

The chain joins TRBV27 to TRBJ1-1; D gene unclear. The CDR3 is 13 amino acids. Germline V gene sequence: CDR1 MNHEY, CDR2 SMNVEV (reference sequence). Deletions cut 6 bases from V and 1 base from J, with 9 bases between. The CDR3 nucleotides are TGTGCCAGCAGAGAGACGGCGAACACTGAAGCTTTCTTT. This encodes CASRETANTEAFF.

This clone was seen only once. The chain couples TRBV15 to TRBJ1-2; no definite D call. Germline CDR1 and CDR2: LNHNV and YYDKDF (reference sequence). Trimming took 0 bases from V and 5 from J, leaving 7 bases between them. This CDR3 has 13 residues. As DNA, the CDR3 is TGTGCCACCAGCAGAGATTTTGGGTATGGCTACACCTTC. This translates into CATSRDFGYGYTF.

Turning to this clone: The sample holds other DNA sequences that translate to the same CDR3. The gene calls are TRBV18 and TRBJ2-2, with D perhaps matching TRBD1 or TRBD2 (6 bases each). Per germline, CDR1 KGHSH and CDR2 LQKENI. Trimming removed 3 bases from V and 5 bases from J, with 10 bases in between. The CDR3 has 14 residues. CDR3 sequence (DNA): TGTGCCAGCTCACCCGGGGGCAGGACCGGGGAGCTGTTTTTT. It encodes CASSPGGRTGELFF.

A single count supports this clone. The chain links TRBV4-1 to TRBJ1-2; D ambiguous. V was pared by 1 base and J by 7 bases, with 13 bases between. Germline CDR1 MGHRA, CDR2 YSYEKL. The CDR3 runs 14 residues. The CDR3 region is CASSQAGPAGGYTF. CDR3 coding DNA: TGCGCCAGCAGCCAAGCGGGCCCGGCGGGTGGCTACACCTTC.

This chain connects TRBV7-6 to TRBJ1-2, with 9 bases fitting TRBD1. V lost 5 bases to trimming and J lost 0 bases; unmatched junction nucleotides: 10. This CDR3 spans 17 amino acids. Per germline, CDR1 SGHVS and CDR2 FNYEAQ. The CDR3 DNA reads TGTGCCAGCAGCCCATACAGGGGGCGAGACTCTAACTATGGCTACACCTTC. Protein product: CASSPYRGRDSNYGYTF.

The chain has TRBV9 and TRBJ2-5; no clear D. The CDR3 is 15 amino acids. Germline V gives CDR1 SGDLS, CDR2 YYNGEE. The V gene lost 2 bases and the J gene lost 2 bases, with 13 bases spanning the gap. CDR3 in amino acids: CASSVYSGVQETQYF. CDR3 in DNA: TGTGCCAGCAGCGTCTACAGTGGGGTTCAAGAGACCCAGTACTTC.

In DNA form, the CDR3 reads TGTGCCAGCAGCTTAAACACAGGGACTTCACCCCTCCACTTT. Amino acids: CASSLNTGTSPLHF. The chain has TRBV7-9 and TRBJ1-6, with D maybe TRBD1 (6 bases). This CDR3 has 14 amino acids. With 2 bases removed from V and 9 bases from J, the gap between germline ends came to 11 bases. CDR1 and CDR2 (germline): SEHNR, FQNEAQ (reference sequence).

The chain joins TRBV19 to TRBJ2-7; 7 bases fit TRBD1. The CDR3 totals 15 residues. The V and J ends lost 1 base and 4 bases, in that order; junction bases with no gene match: 7. Germline loops: CDR1 LNHDA, CDR2 SQIVND (reference sequence). CDR3: CASSIVGQPYYEQYF. The CDR3 DNA is TGTGCCAGTAGTATAGTGGGACAGCCCTATTACGAGCAGTACTTC.

The J gene is TRBJ2-3, the V gene TRBV6-6; 14 bases are shared with TRBD2. V shed 7 bases, J shed 3 bases, and the junction held 6 bases outside the gene matches. Germline CDR1 MNHNY, CDR2 SVGAGI (reference sequence). The CDR3 covers 16 residues. The CDR3 sequence is CASTGTSGSRTDTQYF. The CDR3 DNA sequence: TGTGCCAGCACAGGGACTAGCGGGAGTAGGACAGATACGCAGTATTTT.